This TCR beta chain was recovered during a study of blood T cells in healthy people across ages. Combining a sample-barcoded 5' primer with a J-beta primer mix, a second PCR ran for 7 to 11 cycles. Each CDR3 protein gets one entry after TCRdb re-called the 5' RACE reads with MiXCR. Of about 800,000 distinct CDR3 sequences in the sample, 25% are singletons; the top ten hold approximately 3.7%. Isolation yielded PBMCs, at least 7 million per sample, in every case. The table lists this clonotype with a few counts. The CDR3 spans 15 residues. The V gene end was trimmed by 5 bases and the J gene end by 2 bases; junction bases not matched to a gene: 5. Per germline, CDR1 SGHAT and CDR2 FQDESV (reference sequence). Another study also made use of these data, one on T cells of mothers and their children. That report notes: Three mothers and their six children, all healthy Caucasians, donated.

This receptor was taken from a boy aged 10-17 years in good health. The sequenced sample consisted of blood. V and J are TRBV11-1 and TRBJ2-7, with TRBD2 identical over 11 bases. In DNA, the CDR3 is TGTGCCAGCAGCACCCGACTAGCGGGACCCTACGAGCAGTACTTC. This sequence encodes CASSTRLAGPYEQYF.